This T cell receptor (beta chain) was documented in a study of T-cell memory formation after mild COVID-19. Study in general: TCR clustering was largely donor specific.

Each CDR3 protein gets one entry after TCRdb re-called the 5' RACE reads with MiXCR. The sample has under 300,000 distinct CDR3 sequences, roughly 10% seen once. Trimming left V 2 bases short and J 6 bases short, with 9 bases between. The CDR3 is 13 amino acids. From germline, CDR1 is SGHTA and CDR2 FQGTGA. Study results and limitations: Clones shrinking between day 15 and 85 showed a balanced CD4/CD8 split, and those that grew later tilted toward CD4+.

A remark on this clonotype: Its antigen is currently unknown.

The gene calls are TRBV7-3 and TRBJ2-3; the D call may be TRBD1 or TRBD2 (5 bases each). The source of this sequence is a man aged 18 to 35 who had mild COVID-19 (a few samples of this study predate the infection). Cell type and time point are not known. Material: PBMCs or a T cell subset sorted from them (not recorded which). The CDR3 DNA follows: TGTGCCAGCAGCTTAGGCAGGGAGGATACGCAGTATTTT. Translating it yields CASSLGREDTQYF.